This TCR beta chain was documented in a study of T cells after yellow fever vaccination. Study-wide points: The secondary response showed a weaker magnitude and a faster peak, day 5 versus 15. Researchers noted that a small share of clonotypes showed up in both CD4 and CD8 compartments.

Note on this clonotype: As yet, its antigen is unknown.

TCRdb redid the calling of the 5' RACE reads with MiXCR, one entry per CDR3 protein. The sample consists of roughly 350,000 distinct CDR3 sequences, about 4% of them appearing once. In germline, CDR1 is SGHKS, CDR2 YYEKEE (reference sequence). V was clipped by 2 bases and J by 3 bases, with 5 bases between them. The CDR3 covers 12 residues. This specimen was PBMCs, taken 5 days after the yellow fever booster vaccination. The TCR comes from a man aged 18 to 35 who received the YFV17D yellow fever vaccine. The chain couples TRBV5-5 to TRBJ1-1; D is uncertain. The CDR3 reads CASSFTDTEAFF. The CDR3 nucleotides are TGTGCCAGCAGCTTTACGGACACTGAAGCTTTCTTT.